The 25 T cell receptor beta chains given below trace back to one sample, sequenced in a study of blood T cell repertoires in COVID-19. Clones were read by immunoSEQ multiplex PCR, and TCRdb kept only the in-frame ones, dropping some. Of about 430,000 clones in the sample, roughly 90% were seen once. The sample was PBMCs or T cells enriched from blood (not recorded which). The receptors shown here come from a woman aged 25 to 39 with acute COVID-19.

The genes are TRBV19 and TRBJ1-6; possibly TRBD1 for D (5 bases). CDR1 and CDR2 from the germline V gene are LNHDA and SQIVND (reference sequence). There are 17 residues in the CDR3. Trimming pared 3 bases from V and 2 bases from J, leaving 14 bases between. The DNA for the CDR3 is TGTGCCAGTAGTATCGCACTATCAGGGACCTATAATTCACCCCTCCACTTT. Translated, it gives CASSIALSGTYNSPLHF.

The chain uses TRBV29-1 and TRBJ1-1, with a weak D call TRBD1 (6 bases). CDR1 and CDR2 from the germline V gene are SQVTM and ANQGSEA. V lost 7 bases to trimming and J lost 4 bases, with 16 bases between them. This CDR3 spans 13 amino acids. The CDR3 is CSAAAGAATEAFF. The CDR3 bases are TGCAGCGCTGCAGCGGGGGCGGCCACTGAAGCTTTCTTT. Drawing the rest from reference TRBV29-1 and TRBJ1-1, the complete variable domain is SAVISQKPSRDICQRGTSLTIQCQVDSQVTMMFWYRQQPGQSLTLIATANQGSEATYESGFVIDKFPISRPNLTFSTLTVSNMSPEDSSIYLCSAAAGAATEAFFGQGTRLTVV.

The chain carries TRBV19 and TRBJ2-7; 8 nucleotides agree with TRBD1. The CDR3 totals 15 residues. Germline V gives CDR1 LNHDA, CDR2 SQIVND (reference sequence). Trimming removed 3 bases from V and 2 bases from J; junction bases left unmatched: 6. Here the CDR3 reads CASSIETGATYEQYF. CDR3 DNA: TGTGCCAGTAGTATCGAGACAGGGGCCACCTACGAGCAGTACTTC.

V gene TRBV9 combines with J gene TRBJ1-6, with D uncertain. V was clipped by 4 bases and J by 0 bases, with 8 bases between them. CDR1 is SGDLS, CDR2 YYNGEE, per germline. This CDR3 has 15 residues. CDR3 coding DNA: TGTGCCAGCAGCCCCTGGAGCTCCTATAATTCACCCCTCCACTTT. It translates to CASSPWSSYNSPLHF.

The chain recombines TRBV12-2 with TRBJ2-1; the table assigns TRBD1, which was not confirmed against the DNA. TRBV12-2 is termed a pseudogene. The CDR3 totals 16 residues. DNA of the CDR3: TGTGCAAGTCGCTTAGATCGGGACAGGGTACCTAATGAGCAGTTCTTC. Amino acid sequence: CASRLDRDRVPNEQFF.

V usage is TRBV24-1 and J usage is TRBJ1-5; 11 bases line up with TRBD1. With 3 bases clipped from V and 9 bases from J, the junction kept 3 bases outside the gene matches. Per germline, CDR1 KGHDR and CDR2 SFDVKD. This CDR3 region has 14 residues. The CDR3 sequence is CATSDVGTGGPQHF. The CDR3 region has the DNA TGTGCCACCAGTGATGTCGGGACAGGGGGGCCCCAGCATTTT.

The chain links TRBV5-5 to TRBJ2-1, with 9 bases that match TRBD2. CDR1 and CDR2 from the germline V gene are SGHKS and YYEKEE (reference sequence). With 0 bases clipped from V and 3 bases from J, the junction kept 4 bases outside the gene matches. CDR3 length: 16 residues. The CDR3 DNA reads TGTGCCAGCAGCTTGGGTCTAGCGGGGAGCTACAATGAGCAGTTCTTC. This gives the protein CASSLGLAGSYNEQFF.

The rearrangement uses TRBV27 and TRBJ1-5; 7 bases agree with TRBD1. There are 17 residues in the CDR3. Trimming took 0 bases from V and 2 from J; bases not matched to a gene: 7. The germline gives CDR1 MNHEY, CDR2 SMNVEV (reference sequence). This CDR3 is CASSLSGQAARNQPQHF. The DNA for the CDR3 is TGTGCCAGCAGTTTATCAGGACAGGCTGCCCGCAATCAGCCCCAGCATTTT.

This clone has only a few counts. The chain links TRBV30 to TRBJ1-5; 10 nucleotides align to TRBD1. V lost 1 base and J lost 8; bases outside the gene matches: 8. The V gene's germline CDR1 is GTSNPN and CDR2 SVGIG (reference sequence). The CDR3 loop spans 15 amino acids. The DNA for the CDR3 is TGTGCCTGGAGTGGAAAGGGACAGGGGAGGAAGCCCCAGCATTTT. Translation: CAWSGKGQGRKPQHF.

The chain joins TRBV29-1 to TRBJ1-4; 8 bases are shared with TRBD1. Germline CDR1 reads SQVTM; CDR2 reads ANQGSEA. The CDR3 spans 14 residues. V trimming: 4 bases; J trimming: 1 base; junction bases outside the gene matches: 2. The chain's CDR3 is CSVADRGTNEKLFF. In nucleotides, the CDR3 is TGCAGCGTTGCCGACAGGGGAACTAATGAAAAACTGTTTTTT.

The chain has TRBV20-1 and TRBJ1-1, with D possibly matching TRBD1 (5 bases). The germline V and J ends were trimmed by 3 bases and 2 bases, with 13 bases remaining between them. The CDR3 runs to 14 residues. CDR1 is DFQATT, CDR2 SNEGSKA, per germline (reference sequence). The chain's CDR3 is CSASGGAGNTEAFF. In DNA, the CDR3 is TGCAGTGCTAGTGGCGGGGCAGGTAACACTGAAGCTTTCTTT.

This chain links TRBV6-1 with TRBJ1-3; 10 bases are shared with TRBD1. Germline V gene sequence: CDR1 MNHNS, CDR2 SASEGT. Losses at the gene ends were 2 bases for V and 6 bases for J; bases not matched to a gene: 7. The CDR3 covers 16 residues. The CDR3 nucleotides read TGTGCCAGCAGTGAAATCTATGGGACAGGGGTAAACACCATATATTTT. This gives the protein CASSEIYGTGVNTIYF.

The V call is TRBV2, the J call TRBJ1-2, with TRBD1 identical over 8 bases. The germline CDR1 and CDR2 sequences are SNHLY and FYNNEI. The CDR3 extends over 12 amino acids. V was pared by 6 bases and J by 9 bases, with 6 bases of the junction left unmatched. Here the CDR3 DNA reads TGTGCCAGCAGGCCAGGACAGGGCAGCTACACCTTC. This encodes CASRPGQGSYTF.

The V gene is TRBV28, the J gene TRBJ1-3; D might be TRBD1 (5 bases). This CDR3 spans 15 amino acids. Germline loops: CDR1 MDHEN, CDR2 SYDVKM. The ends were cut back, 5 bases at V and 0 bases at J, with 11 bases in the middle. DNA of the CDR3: TGTGCCAGCAGTCTGGGGGGAGACTCTGGAAACACCATATATTTT. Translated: CASSLGGDSGNTIYF.

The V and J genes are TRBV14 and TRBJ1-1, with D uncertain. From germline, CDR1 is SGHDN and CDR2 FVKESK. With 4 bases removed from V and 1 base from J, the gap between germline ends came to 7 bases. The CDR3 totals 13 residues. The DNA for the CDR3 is TGTGCCAGCAGCCTCAAATGGAACACTGAAGCTTTCTTT. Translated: CASSLKWNTEAFF.

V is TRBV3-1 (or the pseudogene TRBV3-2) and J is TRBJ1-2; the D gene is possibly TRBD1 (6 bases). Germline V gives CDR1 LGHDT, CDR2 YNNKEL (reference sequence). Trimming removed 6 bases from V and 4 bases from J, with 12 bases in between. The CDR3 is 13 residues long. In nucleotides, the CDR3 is TGTGCCAGCAGTCCGGGACACATCTATGGCTACACCTTC. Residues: CASSPGHIYGYTF.

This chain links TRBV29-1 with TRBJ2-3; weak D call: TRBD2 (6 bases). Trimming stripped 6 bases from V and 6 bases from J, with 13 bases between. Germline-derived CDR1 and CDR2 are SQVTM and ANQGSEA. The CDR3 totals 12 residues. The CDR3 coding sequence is TGCAGCGTGGGCCACGGGGGTGATACGCAGTATTTT. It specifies CSVGHGGDTQYF.

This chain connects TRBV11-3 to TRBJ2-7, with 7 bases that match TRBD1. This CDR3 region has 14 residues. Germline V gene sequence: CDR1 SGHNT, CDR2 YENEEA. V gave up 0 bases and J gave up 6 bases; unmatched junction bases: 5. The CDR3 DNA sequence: TGTGCCAGCAGCTTAGATAGACAGGGTACCGAGCAGTACTTC. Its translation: CASSLDRQGTEQYF.

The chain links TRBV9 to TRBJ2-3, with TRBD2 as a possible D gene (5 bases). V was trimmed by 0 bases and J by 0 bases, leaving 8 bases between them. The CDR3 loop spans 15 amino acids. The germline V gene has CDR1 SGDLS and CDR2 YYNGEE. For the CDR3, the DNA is TGTGCCAGCAGCGTAGGGGAGCGGAGCACAGATACGCAGTATTTT. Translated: CASSVGERSTDTQYF.

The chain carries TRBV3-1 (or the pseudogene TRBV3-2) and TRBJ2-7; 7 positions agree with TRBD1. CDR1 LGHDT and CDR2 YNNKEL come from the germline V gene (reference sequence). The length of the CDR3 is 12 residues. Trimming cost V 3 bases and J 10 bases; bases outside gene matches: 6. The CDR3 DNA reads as TGTGCCAGCAGCCATGCCGGGACAGAACAGTACTTC. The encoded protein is CASSHAGTEQYF.

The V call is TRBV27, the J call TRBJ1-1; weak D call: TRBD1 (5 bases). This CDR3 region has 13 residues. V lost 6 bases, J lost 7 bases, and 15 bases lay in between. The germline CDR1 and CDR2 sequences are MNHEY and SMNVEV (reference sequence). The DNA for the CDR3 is TGTGCCAGCAGGACTCAGGGAATAGGTGAAGCTTTCTTT. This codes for CASRTQGIGEAFF.

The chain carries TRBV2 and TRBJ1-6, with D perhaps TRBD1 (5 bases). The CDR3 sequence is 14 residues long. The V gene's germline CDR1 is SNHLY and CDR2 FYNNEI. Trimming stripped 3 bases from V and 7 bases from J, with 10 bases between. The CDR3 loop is CASSEGRVNSPLHF. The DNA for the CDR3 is TGTGCCAGCAGTGAGGGCAGGGTAAATTCACCCCTCCACTTT.

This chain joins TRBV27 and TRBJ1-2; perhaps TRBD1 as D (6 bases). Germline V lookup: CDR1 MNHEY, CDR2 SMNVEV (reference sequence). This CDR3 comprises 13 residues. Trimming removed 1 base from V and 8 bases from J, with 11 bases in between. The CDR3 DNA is TGTGCCAGCAGTTTATATTCGGGGGGCGGCTACACCTTC. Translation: CASSLYSGGGYTF.

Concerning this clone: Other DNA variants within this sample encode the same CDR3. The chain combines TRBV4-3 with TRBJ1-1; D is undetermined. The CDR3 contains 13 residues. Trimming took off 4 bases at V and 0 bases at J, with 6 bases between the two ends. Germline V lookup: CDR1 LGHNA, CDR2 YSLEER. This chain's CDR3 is CASSPLLNTEAFF. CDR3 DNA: TGCGCCAGCAGCCCGCTATTGAACACTGAAGCTTTCTTT.

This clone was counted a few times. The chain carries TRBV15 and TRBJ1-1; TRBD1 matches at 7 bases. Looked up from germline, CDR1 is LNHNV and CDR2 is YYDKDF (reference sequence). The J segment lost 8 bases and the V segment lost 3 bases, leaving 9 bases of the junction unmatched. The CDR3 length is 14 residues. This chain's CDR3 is CATSSEWPTGEAFF. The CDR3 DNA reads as TGTGCCACCAGCAGTGAGTGGCCGACAGGGGAAGCTTTCTTT.